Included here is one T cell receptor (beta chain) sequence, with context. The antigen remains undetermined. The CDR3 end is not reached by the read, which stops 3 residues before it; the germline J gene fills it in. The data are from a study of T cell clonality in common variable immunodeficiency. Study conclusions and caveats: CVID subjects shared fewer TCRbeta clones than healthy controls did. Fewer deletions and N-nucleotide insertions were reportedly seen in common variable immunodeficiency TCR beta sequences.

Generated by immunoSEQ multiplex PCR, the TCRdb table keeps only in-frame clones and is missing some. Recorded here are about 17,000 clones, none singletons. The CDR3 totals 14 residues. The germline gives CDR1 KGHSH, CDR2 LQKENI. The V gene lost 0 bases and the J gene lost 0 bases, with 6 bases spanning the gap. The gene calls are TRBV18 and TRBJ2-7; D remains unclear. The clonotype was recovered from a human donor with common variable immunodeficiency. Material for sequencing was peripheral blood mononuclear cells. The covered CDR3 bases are TGTGCCAGCTCACCACCGCGGCCCTCCTACGAG. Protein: CASSPPRPSYE. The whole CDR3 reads CASSPPRPSYEQYF.